A selection of T cell receptor beta chains follows, all from one sample in a study of blood T cell repertoires in COVID-19. Here immunoSEQ multiplex PCR was the method, and the copy in TCRdb shows in-frame clones only, minus some. This table has approximately 140,000 clones, about 84% appearing once. The source material was peripheral blood. Receptors were obtained from a man between 60 and 70 years old with active or convalescent COVID-19. Both conserved end residues are trimmed from each CDR3.

>TRBV6-4
ASSRDYLTDTQY
>TRBV9
ASSAGVMVKEKLF
>TRBV5-1
ASSLRGDEKLF
>TRBV19
ASSIVSRTAYNEQF
>TRBV12-3/TRBV12-4
ASSYGVTREQY
>TRBV11-3
ASSTYGADTQY
>TRBV6-6
ASSPRSGGSSPLH
>TRBV19
ASRPGGARGYT
>TRBV7-9
ASSSVGWRSGNTIY
>TRBV29-1
SGSGQDYNEQF
>TRBV28
ASSPGSLNEKLF